These 18 T cell receptor beta chains were all obtained from the same sample, sequenced in a study of shared clonotypes between healthy human individuals. Naive CD8 isolation took CD45RO-negative cells positively selected for CCR7 and excluded terminally differentiated effector memory CD45RA+ cells. Sequencing was performed with immunoSEQ multiplex PCR; in TCRdb, only in-frame clones are kept and a portion is missing. The repertoire consists of hundreds of thousands of clones, with 92% occurring once and the leading ten covering about 24%. Sequencing was carried out using naive CD8+ T cells sorted from blood. The receptors shown here come from a man under 40 in good health.

The gene calls are TRBV11-3 and TRBJ2-1; TRBD1 or TRBD2 may be the D gene (5 bases each). Trimming removed 5 bases from V and 5 bases from J, with 16 bases in between. From germline, CDR1 is SGHNT and CDR2 YENEEA. The CDR3 is made up of 15 amino acids. Here the CDR3 DNA reads TGTGCCAGCAGCCGTACTAGGGGCACGGACAATGAGCAGTTCTTC. It is translated as CASSRTRGTDNEQFF.

The chain recombines TRBV7-9 with TRBJ2-5, with D perhaps matching TRBD2 (6 bases). There are 13 residues in the CDR3. With 3 bases removed from V and 4 bases from J, the gap between germline ends came to 9 bases. Germline CDR1 reads SEHNR; CDR2 reads FQNEAQ (reference sequence). The CDR3 protein is CASSFRERETQYF. In DNA, the CDR3 is TGTGCCAGCAGCTTTCGGGAGCGAGAGACCCAGTACTTC.

This clone appeared once. The V gene is TRBV13, the J gene TRBJ2-5; 10 bases align to TRBD2. CDR3 size: 14 residues. Trimming cost V 5 bases and J 5 bases; bases outside gene matches: 5. In germline, CDR1 is PRHDT, CDR2 FYEKMQ (reference sequence). This CDR3 reads CASSPEGLAETQYF. CDR3 DNA: TGTGCCAGCAGCCCGGAGGGACTAGCGGAGACCCAGTACTTC.

This clone was seen just once. The chain recombines TRBV5-4 with TRBJ1-5, with TRBD1 as a possible D gene (5 bases). Germline CDR1 SGHNT, CDR2 YYREEE (reference sequence). CDR3 size: 14 residues. V lost 4 bases, J lost 2 bases, and 10 bases lay in between. CDR3 sequence (DNA): TGTGCCAGCAGCGCGTGGGGCGGCAATCAGCCCCAGCATTTT. Translated: CASSAWGGNQPQHF.

This chain links TRBV29-1 with TRBJ2-5; TRBD1 aligns across 7 bases. Germline V gene sequence: CDR1 SQVTM, CDR2 ANQGSEA. The CDR3 length is 14 residues. The V gene end was trimmed by 7 bases and the J gene end by 7 bases; junction bases not matched to a gene: 15. CDR3 region: CSAIEGAREWTQYF. The CDR3 region has the DNA TGCAGCGCCATCGAGGGGGCGCGAGAGTGGACCCAGTACTTC.

The chain carries TRBV7-3 and TRBJ2-7, with 7 bases that match TRBD2. This CDR3 region has 14 residues. J lost 2 bases, V lost 5 bases, and 6 bases had no gene match. Germline CDR1 and CDR2: SGHTA and FQGTGA. In DNA form, the CDR3 reads TGTGCCAGCAGCCCGACTAGCTTAACCTACGAGCAGTACTTC. This gives the protein CASSPTSLTYEQYF.

This clone was seen just once. The chain employs TRBV27 and TRBJ2-5; 7 bases map to TRBD1. Germline V lookup: CDR1 MNHEY, CDR2 SMNVEV (reference sequence). Trimming removed 7 bases from V and 5 bases from J; junction bases left unmatched: 13. This CDR3 comprises 15 residues. CDR3 coding DNA: TGTGCCAGCACGAGACAGGGTGATCCTCCGGAGACCCAGTACTTC. Translation: CASTRQGDPPETQYF.

The rearrangement joins TRBV6-1 to TRBJ2-2; D assignment may be TRBD1 or TRBD2 (5 bases each). The germline CDR1 and CDR2 sequences are MNHNS and SASEGT. The V end lost 9 bases, the J end lost 3 bases, and 14 bases lay between the germline ends. This CDR3 spans 14 amino acids. The CDR3 reads CASGAVGDTGELFF. In DNA form, the CDR3 reads TGTGCCAGTGGGGCAGTCGGGGACACCGGGGAGCTGTTTTTT.

The J gene is TRBJ2-7, the V gene TRBV2, with D tentatively TRBD2 (5 bases). Between the trimmed V and J ends, which lost 4 bases and 6 bases, there was a span of 10 bases. Per germline, CDR1 SNHLY and CDR2 FYNNEI. The CDR3 contains 12 residues. Here the CDR3 DNA reads TGTGCCAGCAGTGGGGAGAGCCCCGAGCAGTACTTC. This codes for CASSGESPEQYF. Variable domain in full (rest from reference TRBV2 and TRBJ2-7): EPEVTQTPSHQVTQMGQEVILRCVPISNHLYFYWYRQILGQKVEFLVSFYNNEISEKSEIFDDQFSVERPDGSNFTLKIRSTKLEDSAMYFCASSGESPEQYFGPGTRLTVT.

V usage is TRBV9 and J usage is TRBJ1-1, with 7 positions matching TRBD1. The CDR3 extends over 16 amino acids. The V gene's germline CDR1 is SGDLS and CDR2 YYNGEE. V shed 3 bases, J shed 4 bases, and the junction held 12 bases outside the gene matches. Here the CDR3 DNA reads TGTGCCAGCAGCGGCCGACAGGGAGGAGGCGTCACTGAAGCTTTCTTT. Translation: CASSGRQGGGVTEAFF.

In this sample, this clone turned up once. The rearrangement uses TRBV9 and TRBJ2-1; 7 bases align to TRBD2. The V gene end was trimmed by 0 bases and the J gene end by 4 bases; junction bases not matched to a gene: 7. Germline CDR1 and CDR2: SGDLS and YYNGEE. This CDR3 has 16 residues. This CDR3 is CASSVAGGPPYNEQFF. The CDR3 DNA reads TGTGCCAGCAGCGTAGCGGGAGGCCCTCCTTACAATGAGCAGTTCTTC.

On this clone itself: This CDR3 is also generated by other DNA sequences in the sample. The chain combines TRBV11-2 with TRBJ2-7; 10 positions match TRBD1. J lost 2 bases, V lost 5 bases, and 3 bases had no gene match. CDR1 SGHAT and CDR2 FQNNGV come from the germline V gene. The CDR3 totals 14 residues. The CDR3 bases are TGTGCCAGCAGCCTTGGACAGGGGGCCTACGAGCAGTACTTC. Its protein product is CASSLGQGAYEQYF.

The chain joins TRBV11-2 to TRBJ2-3; D is perhaps TRBD2 (5 bases). Germline CDR1 is SGHAT and CDR2 is FQNNGV. The CDR3 is 17 amino acids. V lost 0 bases and J lost 0, with 13 bases in between. The CDR3 region is CASSLDLRGLSTDTQYF. The CDR3 nucleotides are TGTGCCAGCAGCTTAGATCTAAGAGGACTGAGCACAGATACGCAGTATTTT.

The chain combines TRBV5-4 with TRBJ2-7; TRBD1 aligns across 9 bases. J gave up 6 bases and V 5 bases, and 9 bases lay outside the gene matches. The CDR3 has 14 residues. In germline, CDR1 is SGHNT, CDR2 YYREEE (reference sequence). The CDR3 sequence is CASRQGGQGAEQYF. Written as DNA, the CDR3 is TGTGCCAGCAGACAGGGGGGACAGGGCGCCGAGCAGTACTTC.

Note on this clone: Different DNA sequences within this sample yield the same CDR3. V gene TRBV4-1 combines with J gene TRBJ2-1, with D tentatively TRBD1 (5 bases). The CDR3 is 15 residues long. Trimming took off 0 bases at V and 4 bases at J, with 10 bases between the two ends. Germline V CDR1 and CDR2: MGHRA, YSYEKL. CDR3: CASSQDPGSYNEQFF. CDR3 in DNA: TGCGCCAGCAGCCAAGACCCAGGGTCTTACAATGAGCAGTTCTTC.

The V and J genes are TRBV19 and TRBJ2-7; D tentatively reads TRBD1 or TRBD2 (5 bases each). The CDR3 sequence is 14 residues long. The ends were cut back, 6 bases at V and 2 bases at J, with 14 bases in the middle. CDR1 LNHDA and CDR2 SQIVND come from the germline V gene (reference sequence). The CDR3 reads CASSPGTLTYEQYF. CDR3 DNA sequence: TGTGCCAGTAGCCCCGGGACCCTCACCTACGAGCAGTACTTC.

The genes are TRBV7-9 and TRBJ2-1, with 7 bases that match TRBD1. The CDR3 sequence is 13 residues long. In germline, CDR1 is SEHNR, CDR2 FQNEAQ (reference sequence). Germline trimming cut 5 bases from V and 9 bases from J; bases unmatched to any gene: 7. This chain's CDR3 is CASSQRGQGEQFF. In DNA, the CDR3 is TGTGCCAGCAGCCAGAGGGGGCAGGGTGAGCAGTTCTTC.

The chain has TRBV13 and TRBJ2-3, with 10 bases identical to TRBD2. The CDR3 covers 16 residues. Germline V gene sequence: CDR1 PRHDT, CDR2 FYEKMQ (reference sequence). V was clipped by 0 bases and J by 3 bases; unmatched bases: 3. CDR3 in amino acids: CASSLGALAGTDTQYF. The CDR3 DNA follows: TGTGCCAGCAGCTTAGGAGCACTAGCGGGGACAGATACGCAGTATTTT.